What follows are 10 T cell receptor beta chains derived from one specimen sequenced in a study of blood T cell repertoires in COVID-19. Measured with immunoSEQ multiplex PCR; TCRdb has only the in-frame clones, and not every one. The table records roughly 88,000 clones, roughly 70% of them present only once. Sequencing used peripheral blood. The receptors were gathered from a woman aged 55-70 years in a cohort sampled during active or convalescent COVID-19.

The gene calls are TRBV6-6 and TRBJ2-7; TRBD2 matches 8 bases. The trim removed 5 bases at V and 2 bases at J, leaving 5 bases unmatched. The V gene's germline CDR1 is MNHNY and CDR2 SVGAGI (reference sequence). The CDR3 consists of 14 residues. The CDR3 sequence is CASSHGTSTYEQYF. CDR3 in DNA: TGTGCCAGCAGTCACGGGACTAGTACCTACGAGCAGTACTTC.

The chain's CDR3 is CASSQVTGTANSYNSPLHF. CDR3 sequence (DNA): TGCGCCAGCAGCCAGGTTACCGGGACAGCCAACTCCTATAATTCACCCCTCCACTTT. The chain couples TRBV4-1 to TRBJ1-6, with 7 bases matching TRBD1. Germline V gene sequence: CDR1 MGHRA, CDR2 YSYEKL. Germline trimming cut 3 bases from V and 0 bases from J; bases unmatched to any gene: 11. The CDR3 runs 19 residues.

This clone has only a few counts. The chain combines TRBV19 with TRBJ1-3, with TRBD1 matching 7 bases. V lost 5 bases and J lost 0; bases outside the gene matches: 4. The CDR3 totals 15 residues. The germline V gene has CDR1 LNHDA and CDR2 SQIVND (reference sequence). The CDR3 DNA reads TGTGCCAGTAGTGACAGGGTTTACTCTGGAAACACCATATATTTT. Protein: CASSDRVYSGNTIYF.

J is TRBJ2-1 and V is TRBV25-1; 12 bases fit TRBD2. The CDR3 extends over 16 amino acids. CDR1 and CDR2 (germline): MGHDK, SYGVNS. V gave up 4 bases and J gave up 7 bases; unmatched junction bases: 8. CDR3 in DNA: TGTGCCAGCAGTGGCGAACTAGCGGGGGGTACAAATGAGCAGTTCTTC. Amino acids: CASSGELAGGTNEQFF.

On this clone itself: One end of the junction varies from germline; a read error may be responsible. The V and J genes are TRBV6-5 and TRBJ1-1, with D tentatively TRBD1 (6 bases). Germline CDR1 is MNHEY and CDR2 is SVGAGI. The CDR3 is 14 residues long. The CDR3 DNA reads as TGTGCCAGCAGTTACGACAGGCTGAACGCTGAAGCTTTCTTT. It is translated as CASSYDRLNAEAFF.

Of note for this clone: The same CDR3 also results from other DNA sequences found in this sample. The gene calls are TRBV7-9 and TRBJ1-5; D remains unclear. Per the germline V gene, CDR1 is SEHNR and CDR2 is FQNEAQ (reference sequence). V was cut by 2 bases and J by 4 bases, with 6 bases left in between. The CDR3 totals 13 residues. CDR3 nucleotide sequence: TGTGCCAGCAGCTTAACGGGGAATCAGCCCCAGCATTTT. Translated: CASSLTGNQPQHF.

This clone counts as medium-sized. This chain links TRBV4-1 with TRBJ1-5; 9 bases fit TRBD1. Germline CDR1 reads MGHRA; CDR2 reads YSYEKL. Trimming took 3 bases from V and 4 from J; bases not matched to a gene: 4. This CDR3 spans 15 amino acids. As DNA, the CDR3 is TGCGCCAGCAGCCACACCGGGACAGGGAATCAGCCCCAGCATTTT. Its protein is CASSHTGTGNQPQHF.

The chain combines TRBV2 with TRBJ2-2, with 8 bases lining up with TRBD1. CDR3 length equals 15 residues. Trimming cost V 5 bases and J 4 bases; bases outside gene matches: 6. Germline V gene sequence: CDR1 SNHLY, CDR2 FYNNEI. The CDR3 sequence: CASSKTGVGTGELFF. Here the CDR3 DNA reads TGTGCCAGCAGTAAGACAGGGGTGGGCACCGGGGAGCTGTTTTTT.

The rearrangement uses TRBV6-2 or TRBV6-3 and TRBJ1-6, with 7 bases aligning to TRBD1. Germline values: CDR1 MNHEY, CDR2 SVGEGT. The CDR3 spans 14 residues. The trim removed 2 bases at V and 9 bases at J, leaving 4 bases unmatched. The CDR3 nucleotides read TGTGCCAGCAGTTACCAGCCAGGGGGTTCACCCCTCCACTTT. It codes for CASSYQPGGSPLHF.

At least ten counts were recorded for this clone. This rearrangement joins TRBV10-3 to TRBJ1-2; perhaps TRBD1 as D (6 bases). The germline V and J ends were trimmed by 6 bases and 2 bases, with 10 bases remaining between them. CDR1 is ENHRY and CDR2 is SYGVKD in the germline V gene. CDR3 length: 13 amino acids. In DNA form, the CDR3 reads TGTGCCATCAGCCTGGACAGAAACTATGGCTACACCTTC. This gives the protein CAISLDRNYGYTF.